Shown below are 9 T cell receptor beta chains from a single sample sequenced in a study of T cell responses to AZD1222 COVID-19 vaccine. TCRdb keeps only in-frame clones here, not all; method: immunoSEQ multiplex PCR. The data contain 110,000 to 150,000 clones, about 88% of them singletons. The sequenced sample was peripheral blood, obtained 28 days after the second AZD1222 dose. The receptors were gathered from an adult who received the AZD1222 COVID-19 vaccine.

The DNA for the CDR3 is TGTGCCAGCAGTTTATCGGGACCCCTGGGGGGGTCGGGTACGCAGTATTTT. It yields the protein CASSLSGPLGGSGTQYF. V gene TRBV28 combines with J gene TRBJ2-3; 7 nucleotides agree with TRBD2. J was trimmed by 8 bases and V by 1 base; bases with no gene match: 15. Germline lookup yields CDR1 MDHEN and CDR2 SYDVKM. The length of the CDR3 is 17 residues.

V and J are TRBV7-9 and TRBJ1-2; 10 bases fit TRBD1. Germline V lookup: CDR1 SEHNR, CDR2 FQNEAQ (reference sequence). CDR3 length: 15 amino acids. The V gene end was trimmed by 5 bases and the J gene end by 1 base; junction bases not matched to a gene: 4. The CDR3 loop is CASSRTGGINYGYTF. Here the CDR3 DNA reads TGTGCCAGCAGCCGGACAGGGGGAATTAACTATGGCTACACCTTC.

The gene calls are TRBV5-1 and TRBJ1-2; D perhaps matches TRBD1 (5 bases). The V and J ends lost 4 bases and 0 bases respectively, with 13 bases between them. The CDR3 extends over 15 amino acids. Per the germline V gene, CDR1 is SGHRS and CDR2 is YFSETQ. The DNA for the CDR3 is TGCGCCAGCAGCGCCCCTGGGGCAGCTAACTATGGCTACACCTTC. It yields the protein CASSAPGAANYGYTF.

This chain joins TRBV6-5 and TRBJ1-1; D might be TRBD1 (6 bases). Germline lookup yields CDR1 MNHEY and CDR2 SVGAGI. Between the trimmed V and J ends, which lost 11 bases and 6 bases, there was a span of 19 bases. The CDR3 is 13 amino acids. This CDR3 is CAVNPGGGPEAFF. The CDR3 nucleotides are TGTGCCGTAAACCCCGGGGGCGGTCCTGAAGCTTTCTTT.

V is TRBV6-4 and J is TRBJ1-4; D is possibly TRBD1 (5 bases). This CDR3 comprises 12 residues. The V gene's germline CDR1 is MRHNA and CDR2 SNTAGT. Trimming stripped 2 bases from V and 9 bases from J, with 7 bases between. The DNA for the CDR3 is TGTGCCAGCAGTGACGGGGGGAAAAAACTGTTTTTT. Translation gives CASSDGGKKLFF.

This rearrangement joins TRBV7-3 to TRBJ1-1; TRBD1 is a possible D gene (5 bases). CDR1 and CDR2 (germline): SGHTA, FQGTGA. V was trimmed by 3 bases and J by 2 bases, leaving 7 bases between them. This CDR3 region has 13 residues. The CDR3 region has the DNA TGTGCCAGCAGCTTTCAGGGAAACACTGAAGCTTTCTTT. Translating gives CASSFQGNTEAFF. Complete variable domain (other parts from reference TRBV7-3 and TRBJ1-1): GAGVSQTPSNKVTEKGKYVELRCDPISGHTALYWYRQSLGQGPEFLIYFQGTGAADDSGLPNDRFFAVRPEGSVSTLKIQRTERGDSAVYLCASSFQGNTEAFFGQGTRLTVV.

The chain combines TRBV28 with TRBJ2-3; maybe TRBD2 (6 bases). V was pared by 3 bases and J by 1 base, with 8 bases between. CDR1 is MDHEN and CDR2 is SYDVKM in the germline V gene. The CDR3 consists of 14 residues. The CDR3 coding sequence is TGTGCCAGCAGTTTCGTAGCGGGCACAGATACGCAGTATTTT. This translates into CASSFVAGTDTQYF.

V gene TRBV28 combines with J gene TRBJ2-1, with TRBD1 identical over 10 bases. V lost 8 bases, J lost 7 bases, and 5 bases stayed unmatched. The CDR3 length is 13 residues. CDR1 is MDHEN, CDR2 SYDVKM, per germline. CDR3 sequence: CASARDRGNEQFF. The CDR3 nucleotides read TGTGCCAGCGCCCGGGACAGGGGAAATGAGCAGTTCTTC. Based on the CDR3 plus reference TRBV28 and TRBJ2-1, the full variable domain is DVKVTQSSRYLVKRTGEKVFLECVQDMDHENMFWYRQDPGLGLRLIYFSYDVKMKEKGDIPEGYSVSREKKERFSLILESASTNQTSMYLCASARDRGNEQFFGPGTRLTVL.

The CDR3 here is CASSWGQNSNQPQHF. CDR3 bases: TGTGCCAGCAGTTGGGGACAGAATAGCAATCAGCCCCAGCATTTT. V gene TRBV6-6 combines with J gene TRBJ1-5, with 7 nucleotides matching TRBD1. Germline V lookup: CDR1 MNHNY, CDR2 SVGAGI (reference sequence). Unmatched junction bases numbered 3, after V lost 4 bases and J lost 0 bases. The length of the CDR3 is 15 residues.